This entry lists 16 T cell receptor beta chains sequenced from one sample in a study of blood T cell repertoires in COVID-19. Sequenced by immunoSEQ multiplex PCR; TCRdb stores in-frame clones only, minus some. Among about 490,000 clones, approximately 85% were seen once, and the ten largest hold approximately 3.4%. The sequenced sample consisted of peripheral blood. The receptor set was obtained from a human donor in a cohort sampled during active COVID-19.

The chain uses TRBV29-1 and TRBJ1-5, with D possibly TRBD1 on 5 matching bases. Trimming took 4 bases from V and 1 from J, leaving 5 bases between them. Per the germline V gene, CDR1 is SQVTM and CDR2 is ANQGSEA. The CDR3 covers 12 residues. As DNA, the CDR3 is TGCAGCGTTGGACAGAGCAATCAGCCCCAGCATTTT. It yields the protein CSVGQSNQPQHF.

The chain recombines TRBV30 with TRBJ1-2, with no clear D. The CDR3 is 11 residues long. Germline V CDR1 and CDR2: GTSNPN, SVGIG (reference sequence). Trimming removed 8 bases from V and 5 bases from J, with 12 bases in between. The DNA for the CDR3 is TGTGCCCAGCGGATACTATATGGCTACACCTTC. Translation: CAQRILYGYTF. Full variable domain (missing parts from reference TRBV30 and TRBJ1-2): SQTIHQWPATLVQPVGSPLSLECTVEGTSNPNLYWYRQAAGRGLQLLFYSVGIGQISSEVPQNLSASRPQDRQFILSSKKLLLSDSGFYLCAQRILYGYTFGSGTRLTVV.

The chain recombines TRBV6-2 or TRBV6-3 with TRBJ1-2; no definite D call. Trimming took off 3 bases at V and 8 bases at J, with 16 bases between the two ends. CDR1 MNHEY and CDR2 SVGEGT come from the germline V gene. The CDR3 extends over 14 amino acids. CDR3 sequence: CASSYGRENEGYTF. The CDR3 nucleotides read TGTGCCAGCAGTTATGGTCGGGAAAACGAAGGCTACACCTTC.

The chain links TRBV15 to TRBJ2-1; 11 bases agree with TRBD2. The germline V gene has CDR1 LNHNV and CDR2 YYDKDF (reference sequence). With 6 bases clipped from V and 9 bases from J, the junction kept 16 bases outside the gene matches. The CDR3 contains 17 residues. The CDR3 DNA sequence: TGTGCCACCAGTTTTAGAGGTTACGGGACTAGCGGTACTGAGCAGTTCTTC. Its protein is CATSFRGYGTSGTEQFF.

The chain links TRBV5-1 to TRBJ2-3; 7 positions match TRBD1. V shed 4 bases, J shed 1 base, and the junction held 3 bases outside the gene matches. Germline values: CDR1 SGHRS, CDR2 YFSETQ. The length of the CDR3 is 14 residues. The CDR3 DNA reads as TGCGCCAGCAGCGCTGGGACAGGCACAGATACGCAGTATTTT. It yields the protein CASSAGTGTDTQYF.

This rearrangement joins TRBV11-2 to TRBJ2-4, with D maybe TRBD2 (5 bases). The CDR3 has 14 residues. V was shortened by 5 bases and J by 6 bases, with 14 bases between the two germline ends. CDR1 SGHAT and CDR2 FQNNGV come from the germline V gene. The CDR3 nucleotides read TGTGCCAGCAGCGCTTTTGGAGGTAGAAACATTCAGTACTTC. Translated: CASSAFGGRNIQYF.

The rearrangement joins TRBV15 to TRBJ2-3, with 11 bases lining up with TRBD2. The CDR3 sequence is 18 residues long. Germline V gives CDR1 LNHNV, CDR2 YYDKDF (reference sequence). The J segment lost 3 bases and the V segment lost 1 base, leaving 9 bases of the junction unmatched. In DNA, the CDR3 is TGTGCCACCAGCAGAGCACTAGCGGGAGTGCGAGGGACAGATACGCAGTATTTT. Protein product: CATSRALAGVRGTDTQYF.

This chain connects TRBV7-9 to TRBJ2-2; 11 nucleotides agree with TRBD2. Looked up from germline, CDR1 is SEHNR and CDR2 is FQNEAQ (reference sequence). V lost 5 bases to trimming and J lost 5 bases; unmatched junction nucleotides: 4. CDR3 size: 15 residues. The CDR3, as DNA: TGTGCCAGCAGCCTAACTAGCGGGGGAACCGGGGAGCTGTTTTTT. This translates into CASSLTSGGTGELFF.

This clone has just a few counts. V usage is TRBV29-1 and J usage is TRBJ1-4, with 7 bases fitting TRBD1. CDR1 and CDR2 (germline): SQVTM, ANQGSEA. The CDR3 covers 13 residues. V shed 7 bases and J 1 base; nucleotides not matched to a gene: 3. The DNA of the CDR3 is TGCAGCGAAGGGACAGTAACTAATGAAAAACTGTTTTTT. As protein: CSEGTVTNEKLFF.

In the case of this clone: One end of the junction varies from germline; a read error may be responsible. The gene calls are TRBV28 and TRBJ1-6; D remains unclear. Germline V gives CDR1 MDHEN, CDR2 SYDVKM. There are 13 residues in the CDR3. CDR3 loop: CASSGSSNSPLHF. The CDR3 coding sequence is TGTGCCAGCAGTGGCTCCTCTAATTCACCCCTCCACTTT.

The rearrangement links TRBV7-2 to TRBJ2-7, with a possible D match to TRBD1 (6 bases). V lost 6 bases to trimming and J lost 6 bases, with 18 bases between them. In germline, CDR1 is SGHTA, CDR2 FQGNSA. This CDR3 contains 14 residues. In DNA form, the CDR3 reads TGTGCCAGCAGTCCACTCAGGGGATTTACCGAGCAGTACTTC. It translates to CASSPLRGFTEQYF. Together with reference TRBV7-2 and TRBJ2-7, the CDR3 gives the full variable domain: GAGVSQSPSNKVTEKGKDVELRCDPISGHTALYWYRQSLGQGLEFLIYFQGNSAPDKSGLPSDRFSAERTGGSVSTLTIQRTQQEDSAVYLCASSPLRGFTEQYFGPGTRLTVT.

The chain employs TRBV7-9 and TRBJ2-1; the D gene is possibly TRBD2 (5 bases). V gave up 2 bases and J gave up 8 bases, with 13 bases separating them. The CDR3 is made up of 14 amino acids. Germline V gene lookup returns CDR1 SEHNR and CDR2 FQNEAQ (reference sequence). CDR3 nucleotide sequence: TGTGCCAGCAGCTTAAACCGGGTGAGGGATGAGCAGTTCTTC. Translated: CASSLNRVRDEQFF. The whole variable domain, filled in from reference TRBV7-9 and TRBJ2-1, reads DTGVSQNPRHKITKRGQNVTFRCDPISEHNRLYWYRQTLGQGPEFLTYFQNEAQLEKSRLLSDRFSAERPKGSFSTLEIQRTEQGDSAMYLCASSLNRVRDEQFFGPGTRLTVL.

The chain has TRBV11-2 and TRBJ2-1; TRBD2 might be the D (5 bases). Trimming left V 5 bases short and J 0 bases short, with 11 bases between. Germline V gene lookup returns CDR1 SGHAT and CDR2 FQNNGV. The CDR3 sequence is 15 residues long. CDR3 amino acids: CASSPQRTSYNEQFF. The CDR3 nucleotides read TGTGCCAGCAGCCCTCAGCGGACCTCCTACAATGAGCAGTTCTTC.

The CDR3 DNA is TGTGCCAGCAACAAACAGGGAGGCACAGATACGCAGTATTTT. This sequence encodes CASNKQGGTDTQYF. The chain links TRBV28 to TRBJ2-3, with a tentative D call TRBD1 (6 bases). Germline CDR1 reads MDHEN; CDR2 reads SYDVKM. Trimming left V 7 bases short and J 1 base short, with 12 bases between. The CDR3 sequence is 14 residues long. Drawing the rest from reference TRBV28 and TRBJ2-3, the complete variable domain is DVKVTQSSRYLVKRTGEKVFLECVQDMDHENMFWYRQDPGLGLRLIYFSYDVKMKEKGDIPEGYSVSREKKERFSLILESASTNQTSMYLCASNKQGGTDTQYFGPGTRLTVL.

The CDR3 loop is CASSGEGPYEQYF. The CDR3, as DNA: TGTGCCAGCTCGGGGGAGGGCCCCTACGAGCAGTACTTC. The chain carries TRBV18 and TRBJ2-7, with TRBD2 identical over 7 bases. The J segment lost 2 bases and the V segment lost 6 bases, leaving 4 bases of the junction unmatched. CDR1 and CDR2 from the germline V gene are KGHSH and LQKENI. The CDR3 is made up of 13 amino acids.

The chain is built from TRBV2 and TRBJ1-1; weak D call: TRBD1 (6 bases). The germline CDR1 and CDR2 sequences are SNHLY and FYNNEI. This CDR3 region has 15 residues. The ends were cut back, 5 bases at V and 2 bases at J, with 15 bases in the middle. In DNA form, the CDR3 reads TGTGCCAGCAGTCCCTCAGGGACAACAAACACTGAAGCTTTCTTT. Amino acids: CASSPSGTTNTEAFF.